The sequence of this T cell receptor (beta chain) was determined in a study of blood T cell repertoires in COVID-19. Turning to the study itself: COVID-19 samples from acute and convalescent phases originated in the United States, Italy and Spain. In each case, the material was cDNA or gDNA derived from T cells, B-cell-depleted T cells, or PBMCs.

Participants spanned ages about 18 to 90 years and resided in some 22 US areas. Original data processing: The assay estimated nucleated cells by amplifying reference gene primers. Repertoires were generated with immunoSEQ multiplex PCR, while TCRdb's copy carries only in-frame clones and drops some. V and J calls and clone size are as listed in that table; D and trimming were resolved from the DNA. This table has under 350,000 clones, approximately 89% appearing once. What was sequenced was PBMCs or T cells enriched from blood (not recorded which). The clonotype originates from a woman aged 18-29 years who had recovered from COVID-19.

The CDR3 DNA is TGCGCCAGCAGCTTGGTTCCGGGACAGGGGGCTGAGGGCAATCAGCCCCAGCATTTT. This codes for CASSLVPGQGAEGNQPQHF. The chain couples TRBV5-1 to TRBJ1-5; 12 bases are a match to TRBD1. Germline loops: CDR1 SGHRS, CDR2 YFSETQ. The CDR3 sequence is 19 residues long. V shed 0 bases, J shed 2 bases, and the junction held 9 bases outside the gene matches.